Listed below are T cell receptor beta chains from one sample, sequenced in a study of CD8 T cells in Susac syndrome. TCRdb recomputed calls from the immunoSEQ multiplex PCR reads with MiXCR, one row per CDR3 protein. The top ten clones hold approximately 0.25% of a sample with about 140,000 distinct CDR3 sequences, around 94% of them seen once. Sample: CD8+ T cells from PBMCs. The receptors derive from a human donor in good health. The CDR3 runs from the conserved cysteine through the conserved F or W. The D gene is left open where the match is weak. Clone size, where shown, is once, few, many, or a class for clones that have expanded.

-	-	TRBV11-3	TRBJ2-2	TGTGCCAGCAGCTCGGAGGTGACTAAGCTGTTTTTT	CASSSEVTKLFF
TRBD1	-	TRBV19	TRBJ1-2	TGTGCCAGTACCTCCGACAGGGTCTATGGCTACACCTTC	CASTSDRVYGYTF
TRBD2	once	TRBV9	TRBJ2-1	TGTGCCAGCAGCGGGACTAGCGGTGCGAAGGAGCAGTTCTTC	CASSGTSGAKEQFF
-	-	TRBV29-1	TRBJ2-1	TGCAGCGTTCGGTTCTTAAGGAATGAGCAGTTCTTC	CSVRFLRNEQFF
TRBD2	-	TRBV5-4	TRBJ2-7	TGTGCCAGCAGCTTGGCCGGCAGCGGGGACTACGAGCAGTACTTC	CASSLAGSGDYEQYF
-	-	TRBV7-3	TRBJ2-1	TGTGCCAGCAGCTCGGACCTGGTCGGAATAATATACAATGAGCAGTTCTTC	CASSSDLVGIIYNEQFF
-	-	TRBV4-1	TRBJ2-7	TGCGCCAGCAGCCACTCAGGGGTTGGCGGGGCCTACGAGCAGTACTTC	CASSHSGVGGAYEQYF
-	-	TRBV4-3	TRBJ2-5	TGCGCCAGCAGCCGAAGCCCCCAAGAGACCCAGTACTTC	CASSRSPQETQYF
-	-	TRBV27	TRBJ1-5	TGTGCCAGCAGTTCCACCGACGGAAGAACTAGCAATCAGCCCCAGCATTTT	CASSSTDGRTSNQPQHF
-	-	TRBV2	TRBJ2-3	TGTGCCAGCAGTGAAGAGGGCAGGGTCACAGATACGCAGTATTTT	CASSEEGRVTDTQYF
TRBD2	-	TRBV29-1	TRBJ2-2	TGCAGCGTTGAAGTTCCAAGCGGGAGGTTAACCGGGGAGCTGTTTTTT	CSVEVPSGRLTGELFF
TRBD1	once	TRBV27	TRBJ1-2	TGTGCCAGCAGTTTATCGAATGGGGACAGGGAGGGTTCCTATGGCTACACCTTC	CASSLSNGDREGSYGYTF
-	-	TRBV2	TRBJ2-1	TGTGCCAGCAGGGTGGGACAATACAATGAGCAGTTCTTC	CASRVGQYNEQFF
-	once	TRBV30	TRBJ2-1	TGTGCCTGGAGTGGAGCAGGGGCCTACAATGAGCAGTTCTTC	CAWSGAGAYNEQFF
TRBD2	-	TRBV2	TRBJ2-3	TGTGCCAGCATAGAGCCACTAGCGGACACAGATACGCAGTATTTT	CASIEPLADTDTQYF
-	-	TRBV27	TRBJ2-3	TGTGCCAGCAGTTTAAGGGCCGGTGGGCATACGCAGTATTTT	CASSLRAGGHTQYF
-	-	TRBV25-1	TRBJ1-2	TGTGCCAGCAGAATTCAGGGTTCCCCTAACTATGGCTACACCTTC	CASRIQGSPNYGYTF
TRBD2	-	TRBV20-1	TRBJ2-7	TGCAGTGCGCTAGCGGGGTACGAGCAGTACTTC	CSALAGYEQYF
-	-	TRBV13	TRBJ2-3	TGTGCCAGCAGCTTAGAAGGCCGCCCAGATACGCAGTATTTT	CASSLEGRPDTQYF
-	-	TRBV7-9	TRBJ2-7	TGTGCCAGCAGCATCGACATTAACTCCTACGAGCAGTACTTC	CASSIDINSYEQYF
TRBD1	-	TRBV6-2/TRBV6-3	TRBJ2-1	TGTGCCAGCACTTGGTCACCTGGGACAGGAATCACATACAATGAGCAGTTCTTC	CASTWSPGTGITYNEQFF
TRBD2	-	TRBV7-8	TRBJ2-1	TGTGCCAGCAGCTCAAGCGGGAGGAGCAATGAGCAGTTCTTC	CASSSSGRSNEQFF
-	-	TRBV2	TRBJ2-5	TGTGCCAGCCGGGGCCAGGCGCAGTACTTC	CASRGQAQYF
TRBD2	-	TRBV7-2	TRBJ2-3	TGTGCCAGCAGCTTAGCGGGCGGGAGGGCCAAGGATACGCAGTATTTT	CASSLAGGRAKDTQYF
-	-	TRBV20-1	TRBJ1-5	TGCAGTGCGGGGCGGGGTGAGCAGCCCCAGCATTTT	CSAGRGEQPQHF
-	-	TRBV9	TRBJ1-2	TGTGCCAGCAGCGTAGGACATCATGGCTACACCTTC	CASSVGHHGYTF
-	-	TRBV2	TRBJ2-7	TGTGCCAGCAGTGGAATCGGCAGGGTCGACGAGCAGTACTTC	CASSGIGRVDEQYF
-	-	TRBV20-1	TRBJ1-1	TGCAGTGCTAGAGAGTTCAGGCGGGACACTGAAGCTTTCTTT	CSAREFRRDTEAFF
-	-	TRBV27	TRBJ1-1	TGTGCCAGCAGTGGGGAAGGATTGCCTGAAGCTTTCTTT	CASSGEGLPEAFF
-	once	TRBV29-1	TRBJ1-5	TGCAGCGTCCAATCGTCAGGATTCGGTCAGCCCCAGCATTTT	CSVQSSGFGQPQHF
-	-	TRBV6-6	TRBJ1-1	TGTGCCAGCAGTTCCGGGGAAGGTAACGCTGAAGCTTTCTTT	CASSSGEGNAEAFF
-	-	TRBV2	TRBJ2-1	TGTGCCAGCAGTGATGCCAGGAATGAGCAGTTCTTC	CASSDARNEQFF
TRBD2	-	TRBV6-2/TRBV6-3	TRBJ2-7	TGTGCCAGCAGTTACCTAATAGCGGGATACGAGCAGTACTTC	CASSYLIAGYEQYF
-	-	TRBV29-1	TRBJ1-2	TGCAGCGTTGAAGAAAACAGGTTAGGCTACACCTTC	CSVEENRLGYTF
TRBD2	-	TRBV29-1	TRBJ2-1	TGCAGCGTTGTGTCTAGCGGGACTCAGCAGTTCTTC	CSVVSSGTQQFF
TRBD2	-	TRBV4-1	TRBJ2-3	TGCGCCAGCAGCCAAGTCATAGCGGGTGCAGATACGCAGTATTTT	CASSQVIAGADTQYF
-	-	TRBV9	TRBJ2-7	TGTGCCAGCAGCAACGGGCCCCCTCCTGTCCACGAGCAGTACTTC	CASSNGPPPVHEQYF
-	once	TRBV20-1	TRBJ2-2	TGCAGTGCCCGCCGGGACATAGACACCGGGGAGCTGTTTTTT	CSARRDIDTGELFF
TRBD2	-	TRBV5-1	TRBJ2-7	TGCGCCAGCAGCCCGGGCCCTAGCGGCTCCTACGAGCAGTACTTC	CASSPGPSGSYEQYF
-	-	TRBV27	TRBJ2-7	TGTGCCAGCAGTTTCCGGCAGTACAACGAGCAGTACTTC	CASSFRQYNEQYF
-	-	TRBV3-1	TRBJ2-1	TGTGCCAGCAGCCAAGATGTGGGAGTGGGGGACAATGAGCAGTTCTTC	CASSQDVGVGDNEQFF
-	-	TRBV20-1	TRBJ2-3	TGCAGTGCTAGCATGAAGGTTTCCATCGGTTATACGCAGTATTTT	CSASMKVSIGYTQYF
-	-	TRBV30	TRBJ2-7	TGTGCCTGGAGTGCCCGACAGTATCCAAGGTACGAGCAGTACTTC	CAWSARQYPRYEQYF
-	-	TRBV20-1	TRBJ2-7	TGCAGTGCTAGGTTCCGGGATTCGTACTACGAGCAGTACTTC	CSARFRDSYYEQYF
TRBD2	-	TRBV5-4	TRBJ2-7	TGTGCCAGCAGCCAGCGGGGGGTAGAGCAGTACTTC	CASSQRGVEQYF
-	-	TRBV25-1	TRBJ1-1	TGTGCCAGCAGTGACGGACGGCCTGAAGCTTTCTTT	CASSDGRPEAFF
-	-	TRBV11-2	TRBJ2-1	TGTGCCAGCAGCTTAGACACGCCTGAGCAGTTCTTC	CASSLDTPEQFF
-	-	TRBV3-1	TRBJ2-7	TGTGCCAGCACCTCGAGTCACGAGCAGTACTTC	CASTSSHEQYF
TRBD2	-	TRBV14	TRBJ2-1	TGTGCCAGCAGCCAAGATTTGGCTAGCGGGAGGGGGAATGAGCAGTTCTTC	CASSQDLASGRGNEQFF
TRBD2	-	TRBV28	TRBJ2-3	TGTGCCAGCAGTTTTCCCTCGACTAGCGGGAGGAGGGATACGCAGTATTTT	CASSFPSTSGRRDTQYF
-	-	TRBV7-9	TRBJ1-4	TGTGCCAGCAGCAACGAGGTGGCTAATGAAAAACTGTTTTTT	CASSNEVANEKLFF
TRBD1	once	TRBV12-3/TRBV12-4	TRBJ1-5	TGTGCCAGCAGTTTACGGCAGGGGGCAAATCAGCCCCAGCATTTT	CASSLRQGANQPQHF
-	-	TRBV12-5	TRBJ2-7	TGTGCTAGTGGTCTATCGACAGACCCCTACGAGCAGTACTTC	CASGLSTDPYEQYF
TRBD1	-	TRBV28	TRBJ2-7	TGTGCCAGCACCTTCGGACAGGGACCCTACGAGCAGTACTTC	CASTFGQGPYEQYF
TRBD2	-	TRBV4-3	TRBJ2-1	TGCGCCAGCAGCCAAGAAAAGGAGCGGGAGCCCCACAATGAGCAGTTCTTC	CASSQEKEREPHNEQFF
TRBD2	-	TRBV5-6	TRBJ2-4	TGTGCCAGCAGCGGGAGGGACTTATCACAGTACTTC	CASSGRDLSQYF
-	few	TRBV27	TRBJ2-7	TGTGCCAGCAGTACAAACTACGAGCAGTACTTC	CASSTNYEQYF
-	-	TRBV28	TRBJ2-1	TGTGCCACCGTCGACTACAATGAGCAGTTCTTC	CATVDYNEQFF
TRBD1	-	TRBV2	TRBJ1-1	TGTGCCAGCGCCGGGACAGGGGCTAATGAAGCTTTCTTT	CASAGTGANEAFF
-	-	TRBV7-9	TRBJ2-7	TGTGCCAGCAGCCTGACAGTTCCCTACGAGCAGTACTTC	CASSLTVPYEQYF